This TCR beta chain derives from a study of response to subunit inactivated influenza vaccine. Study outcomes and limitations: Every seasonal influenza vaccination brings in few new T cells, the authors suggested.

As concerns this clonotype: The antigen remains unidentified.

This CDR3 contains 14 residues. V trimming: 11 bases; J trimming: 7 bases; junction bases outside the gene matches: 17. Germline V lookup: CDR1 ENHRY, CDR2 SYGVKD. TCRdb re-analysed the RT-PCR reads in MiXCR, keeping a single row per CDR3 protein. This sample has around 600,000 distinct CDR3 sequences, with about 11% found just once. This sample also appeared in a second study, on T cells expressing NK-cell markers. That paper notes: As the method of synthesis, 5'RACE template switching with UMIs yielded TCR beta cDNA. The CD3+CD56-NKG2C+ fraction was also led by these clonotypes in several donors.

V is TRBV10-3 and J is TRBJ2-7; 7 positions agree with TRBD1. The sequencing used PBMCs from blood, collected on the day of vaccination. This sequence originates from a man between 45 and 60 years old who received an inactivated influenza vaccine. CDR3 amino acids: CAASGRDSTKEQYF. In nucleotides, the CDR3 is TGTGCCGCATCAGGTCGGGACAGTACTAAAGAGCAGTACTTC.